Given below is one T cell receptor beta chain in context. Profiling relied on immunoSEQ multiplex PCR, and the TCRdb table lists in-frame clones only, not all of them. The repertoire holds approximately 210,000 clones, about 85% seen once, with about 20% in the top ten. This entry belongs to a study of blood T cell repertoires in COVID-19. Study in general: From T cells, B-cell-depleted T cells, or PBMCs came the material, which was cDNA or gDNA.

The V gene's germline CDR1 is MNHEY and CDR2 SVGAGI. The CDR3 has 15 residues. V lost 2 bases and J lost 3; bases outside the gene matches: 3. The V and J genes are TRBV6-5 and TRBJ2-3, with 9 nucleotides matching TRBD2. The origin of this receptor is a human donor in a cohort sampled during active COVID-19. Sequenced material: peripheral blood. CDR3: CASSYALAGTDTQYF. In DNA form, the CDR3 reads TGTGCCAGCAGTTACGCCCTAGCGGGAACAGATACGCAGTATTTT.